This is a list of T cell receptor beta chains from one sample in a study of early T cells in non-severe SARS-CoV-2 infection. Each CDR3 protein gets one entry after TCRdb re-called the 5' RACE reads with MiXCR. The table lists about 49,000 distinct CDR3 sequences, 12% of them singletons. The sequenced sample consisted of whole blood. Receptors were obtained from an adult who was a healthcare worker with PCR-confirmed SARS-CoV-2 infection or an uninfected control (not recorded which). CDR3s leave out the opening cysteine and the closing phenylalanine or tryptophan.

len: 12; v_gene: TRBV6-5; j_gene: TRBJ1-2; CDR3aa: ASGGTGGSYGYT
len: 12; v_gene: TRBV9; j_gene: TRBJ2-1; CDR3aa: ASSASVGYNEQF
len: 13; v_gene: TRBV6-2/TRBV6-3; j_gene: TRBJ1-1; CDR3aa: ASSYSEGMGTEAF
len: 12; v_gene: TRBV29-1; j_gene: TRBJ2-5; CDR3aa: SSTLAGVGETQY
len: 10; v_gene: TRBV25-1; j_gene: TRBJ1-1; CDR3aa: ASSAGGQKAF
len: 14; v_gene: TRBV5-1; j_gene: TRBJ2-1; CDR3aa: ASSLATGTRGAEQF
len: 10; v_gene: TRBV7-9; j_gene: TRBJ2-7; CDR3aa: ASSFQGGEQY
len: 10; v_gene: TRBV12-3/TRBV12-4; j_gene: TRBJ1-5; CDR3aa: ASRRTNQPQH
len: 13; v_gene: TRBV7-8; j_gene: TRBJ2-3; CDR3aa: ASSPRDTGTDTQY
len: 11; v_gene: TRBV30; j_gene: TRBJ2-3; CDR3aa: AWELLNTDTQY
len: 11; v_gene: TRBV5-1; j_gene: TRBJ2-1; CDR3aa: ASSLDRGNEQF
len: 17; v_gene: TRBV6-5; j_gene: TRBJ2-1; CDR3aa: ASREGLAGGQGDYNEQF
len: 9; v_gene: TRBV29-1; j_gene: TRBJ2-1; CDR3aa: SVDSHNEQF
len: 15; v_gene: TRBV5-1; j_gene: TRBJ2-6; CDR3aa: ASSLAAGTAGANVLT
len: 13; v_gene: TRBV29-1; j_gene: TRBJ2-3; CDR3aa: SVEALAGVADTQY
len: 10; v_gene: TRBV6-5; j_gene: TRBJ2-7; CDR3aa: ASSPFGGEQY
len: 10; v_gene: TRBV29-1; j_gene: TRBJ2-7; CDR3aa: SVVDRLYEQY
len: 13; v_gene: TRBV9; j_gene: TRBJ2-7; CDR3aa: ASSPRTGVTYEQY
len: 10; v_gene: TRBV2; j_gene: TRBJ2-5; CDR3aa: ASRAYQETQY
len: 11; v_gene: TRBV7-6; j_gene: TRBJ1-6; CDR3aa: ASRPADNSPLH
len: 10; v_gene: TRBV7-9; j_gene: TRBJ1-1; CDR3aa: ASSPDGIEAF
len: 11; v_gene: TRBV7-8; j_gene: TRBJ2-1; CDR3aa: ASSLLSLDEQF
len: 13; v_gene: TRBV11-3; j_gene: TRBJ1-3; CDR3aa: ASSLDPGTGNTIY
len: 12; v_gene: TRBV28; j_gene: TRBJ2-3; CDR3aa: ASRGQVNTDTQY
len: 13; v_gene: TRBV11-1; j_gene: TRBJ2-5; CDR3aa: ASRPRDRGQETQY
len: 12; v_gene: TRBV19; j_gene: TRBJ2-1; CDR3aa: ASNFRGSHNEQF
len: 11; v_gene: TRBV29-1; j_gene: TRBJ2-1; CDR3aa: SVSGTDNNEQF
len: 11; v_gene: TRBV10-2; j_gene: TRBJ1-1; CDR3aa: ASSNRVNTEAF
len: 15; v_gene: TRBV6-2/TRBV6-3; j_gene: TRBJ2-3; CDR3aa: ASSLDSVPSSTDTQY
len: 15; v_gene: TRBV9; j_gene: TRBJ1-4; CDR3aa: ASSVAVREGAEEKLF
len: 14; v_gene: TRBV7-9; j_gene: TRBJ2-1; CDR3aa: DSSPTREGNYNEQF
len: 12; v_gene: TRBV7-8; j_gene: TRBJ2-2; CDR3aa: ASSFRGGTGELF
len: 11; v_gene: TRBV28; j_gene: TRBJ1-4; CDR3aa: ASSRGAQEKLF
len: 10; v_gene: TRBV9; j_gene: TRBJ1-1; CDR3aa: ASSPDGLKAF
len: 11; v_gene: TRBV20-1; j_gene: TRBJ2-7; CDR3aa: SALASGGYEQY
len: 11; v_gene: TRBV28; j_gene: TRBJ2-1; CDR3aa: ASSGGLAGLQF
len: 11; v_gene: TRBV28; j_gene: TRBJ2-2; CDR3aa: ASISRGTGELF
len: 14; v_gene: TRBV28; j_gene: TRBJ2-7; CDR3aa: ASSSLEASGNYEQY
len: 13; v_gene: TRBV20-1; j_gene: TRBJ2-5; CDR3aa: SADHLAELQETQY
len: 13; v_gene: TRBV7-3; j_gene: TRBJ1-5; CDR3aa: ASSSDPGVNQPQH
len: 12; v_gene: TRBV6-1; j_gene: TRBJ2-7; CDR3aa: ASSPRGLTYEQY
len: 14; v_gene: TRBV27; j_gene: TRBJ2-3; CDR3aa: ASSLLPGQGPDTQY
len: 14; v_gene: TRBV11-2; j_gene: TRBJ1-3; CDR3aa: ASSSRDPFSGNTIY
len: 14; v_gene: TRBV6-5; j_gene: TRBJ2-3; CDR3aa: ASSSFPGTSTDTQY
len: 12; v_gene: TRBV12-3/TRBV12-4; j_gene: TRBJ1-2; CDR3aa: ASSDSSREVGYT
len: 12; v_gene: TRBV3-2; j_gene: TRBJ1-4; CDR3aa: ASSIGGKNEKLF
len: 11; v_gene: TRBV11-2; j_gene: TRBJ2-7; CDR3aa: ASSRALVYEQY
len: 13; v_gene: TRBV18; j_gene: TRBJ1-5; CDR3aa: ASSPLGNSNQPQH